The entry that follows covers one TCR beta chain sequence. Distinct nucleotide sequences in the sample also encode this CDR3. The V and J ends lost 3 bases and 0 bases, in that order; junction bases with no gene match: 0. The CDR3 sequence is 15 residues long. Germline V gene data show CDR1 as LGHNA and CDR2 as YSLEER. This sample was taken from a study of Ad26.COV2.S vaccination and SARS-CoV-2 variants. On the study more broadly: In the COV1001 trial, the donor was in the Ad26.COV2.S arm. By the intramuscular route, Ad26.COV2.S was given once, or twice 56 days apart.

Treatment described: over 15 received Ad26.COV2.S at low or high dose, single or two shots; 5 received placebo; per-sample allocation not given. Day 63 following the first vaccine or placebo injection was when the samples were taken. Assay: immunoSEQ multiplex PCR; the TCRdb copy retains only in-frame clones and omits some. The data hold some 640,000 clones, with about 90% observed a single time. This TCR was recovered from a person aged 18 to 59 who received the Ad26.COV2.S COVID-19 vaccine or a placebo. The material was peripheral blood, obtained in a trial of Ad26.COV2.S vaccine versus placebo. This rearrangement joins TRBV4-3 to TRBJ2-1; 9 bases line up with TRBD1. DNA of the CDR3: TGCGCCAGCAGCCAGGGACAGGGCTCCTACAATGAGCAGTTCTTC. This encodes CASSQGQGSYNEQFF.